These 9 T cell receptor beta chains share one sample of origin, sequenced in a study of brain T cells in children with intractable seizures. Time point denoted: blood from clinic visit 5 months post-surgery; TSC patient then seizure free. Sequencing was performed with immunoSEQ multiplex PCR; in TCRdb, only in-frame clones are kept and a portion is missing. The table lists about 340,000 clones, more than 85% of them singletons. Specimen: peripheral blood, collected approximately 5 months after surgery. The receptors here all came from a boy younger than two with tuberous sclerosis and intractable seizures.

Only one count was recorded for this clone. The V call is TRBV27, the J call TRBJ1-2, with D perhaps TRBD1 (5 bases). CDR1 is MNHEY, CDR2 SMNVEV, per germline (reference sequence). The CDR3 contains 13 residues. Trimming removed 8 bases from V and 4 bases from J, with 14 bases in between. CDR3 in amino acids: CASAGGRGYGYTF. The CDR3 bases are TGTGCCAGCGCAGGAGGAAGGGGCTATGGCTACACCTTC.

The chain joins TRBV7-2 to TRBJ2-7; 9 bases are a match to TRBD2. V lost 2 bases and J lost 4; bases outside the gene matches: 9. The CDR3 length is 16 residues. Germline CDR1 and CDR2: SGHTA and FQGNSA. In nucleotides, the CDR3 is TGTGCCAGCAGCTTACGAGGCGGGGGGGCCGGGTACGAGCAGTACTTC. Its protein product is CASSLRGGGAGYEQYF.

This chain uses TRBV2 with TRBJ2-1; TRBD2 agrees at 12 bases. Germline CDR1 and CDR2: SNHLY and FYNNEI. This CDR3 region has 18 residues. Losses at the gene ends were 4 bases for V and 6 bases for J; bases not matched to a gene: 13. CDR3 protein: CASSAASGRVGTLNEQFF. CDR3 bases: TGTGCCAGCAGTGCAGCTAGCGGGAGGGTGGGAACCCTCAATGAGCAGTTCTTC.

For the CDR3, the DNA is TGCGCCAGCAGTGCGCCGGGGAAAGAGACCCAGTACTTC. Translated: CASSAPGKETQYF. The chain carries TRBV10-2 and TRBJ2-5; D may be TRBD2 (5 bases). The CDR3 is made up of 13 amino acids. The V end lost 4 bases, the J end lost 3 bases, and 9 bases lay between the germline ends. The germline gives CDR1 WSHSY, CDR2 SAAADI.

The chain carries TRBV7-3 and TRBJ1-2, with D tentatively TRBD1 (5 bases). This CDR3 has 16 residues. Trimming shortened V by 5 bases and J by 3 bases, and 19 bases separated the two germline ends. Germline V CDR1 and CDR2: SGHTA, FQGTGA. CDR3 in DNA: TGTGCCAGCAGCCCCGGGGGGGGACTACGGGACTATGGCTACACCTTC. Translating gives CASSPGGGLRDYGYTF.

The chain joins TRBV15 to TRBJ2-1; no definite D call. V dropped 0 bases and J dropped 0 bases, with 6 bases sitting between them. Per the germline V gene, CDR1 is LNHNV and CDR2 is YYDKDF (reference sequence). The CDR3 is 15 residues long. In DNA form, the CDR3 reads TGTGCCACCAGCAGAGATCTCAGCTCCTACAATGAGCAGTTCTTC. Encoded protein: CATSRDLSSYNEQFF.

This clone occurred once. The chain recombines TRBV5-5 with TRBJ1-1; possible D gene TRBD1, 6 bases. Trimming removed 2 bases from V and 7 bases from J, with 12 bases in between. The CDR3 sequence is 13 residues long. CDR1 is SGHKS and CDR2 is YYEKEE in the germline V gene (reference sequence). The CDR3 loop reads CASSFHRVGEAFF. The CDR3 coding sequence is TGTGCCAGCAGCTTCCACAGGGTGGGTGAAGCTTTCTTT. Filled out from reference TRBV5-5 and TRBJ1-1, the complete variable domain reads DAGVTQSPTHLIKTRGQQVTLRCSPISGHKSVSWYQQVLGQGPQFIFQYYEKEERGRGNFPDRFSARQFPNYSSELNVNALLLGDSALYLCASSFHRVGEAFFGQGTRLTVV.

The rearrangement links TRBV19 to TRBJ2-7; 7 bases align to TRBD1. J lost 7 bases, V lost 5 bases, and 8 bases had no gene match. The CDR3 is made up of 13 amino acids. CDR1 and CDR2 from the germline V gene are LNHDA and SQIVND (reference sequence). The CDR3 DNA sequence: TGTGCCAGTAGTTTTACAGGGGTGAGGGAGCAGTACTTC. Translated: CASSFTGVREQYF.

This clone appeared a single time. V usage is TRBV2 and J usage is TRBJ2-5; possible D gene TRBD2, 7 bases. This CDR3 has 15 residues. Looked up from germline, CDR1 is SNHLY and CDR2 is FYNNEI. V lost 2 bases and J 5 bases, leaving 15 bases between the germline ends. The CDR3 nucleotides are TGTGCCAGCAGTGAACTGGCGGGGGCGGGGGAGACCCAGTACTTC. It is translated as CASSELAGAGETQYF. Complete variable domain (other parts from reference TRBV2 and TRBJ2-5): EPEVTQTPSHQVTQMGQEVILRCVPISNHLYFYWYRQILGQKVEFLVSFYNNEISEKSEIFDDQFSVERPDGSNFTLKIRSTKLEDSAMYFCASSELAGAGETQYFGPGTRLLVL.